This T cell receptor (beta chain) was obtained from a study of blood T cell repertoires in COVID-19. The CDR3 extends over 13 amino acids. V lost 5 bases and J lost 8, with 13 bases in between. Germline V gene data show CDR1 as LNHDA and CDR2 as SQIVND (reference sequence). Under the authors' procedure: The assay estimated nucleated cells by amplifying reference gene primers. The protocol was immunoSEQ multiplex PCR, while the TCRdb copy is restricted to in-frame clones and leaves out a portion. V and J calls plus clone size are reproduced from that table; the DNA served to infer D and trimming. The sample contains 80,000 to 100,000 clones, about 82% of which appear only once.

Material for sequencing was peripheral blood. This receptor was taken from a woman aged 55-70 years in a cohort sampled during active or convalescent COVID-19. This chain links TRBV19 with TRBJ2-1, with D tentatively TRBD1 (6 bases). The CDR3 nucleotides read TGTGCCAGTAGTCAGGGGAAAGGCTATGAGCAGTTCTTC. As protein: CASSQGKGYEQFF.